This TCR beta chain was captured by sequencing in a study of CD8+ T cells in alopecia areata. The overall study: Tofacitinib exposure lasted 6 to 18 months, followed by 6 months off drug. General study results and limits: One nonresponder leaves baseline CD8+ expansion's link to response uncertain.

The sequencing template was cDNA reverse transcribed from extracted RNA. TCRdb's table, derived via immunoSEQ multiplex PCR, lists solely in-frame clones and lacks some. The sample includes fewer than 150,000 clones, roughly four fifths of them seen just once. Comment on this clone: Antigen: not known.

Treatment in this sample: oral pan-JAK inhibitor, 5-10 mg twice daily. The CDR3 is made up of 14 amino acids. CDR1 SGHRS and CDR2 YFSETQ come from the germline V gene. V was trimmed by 1 base and J by 6 bases, leaving 11 bases between them. Here the sequenced sample was CD8+ T cells sorted from blood, taken at week 4, from a patient treated with tofacitinib. V gene TRBV5-1 combines with J gene TRBJ2-1, with D possibly matching TRBD2 (7 bases). The clonotype originates from a human donor with alopecia areata. The CDR3 spells CASSLYREGNEQFF. The CDR3 nucleotides are TGCGCCAGCAGCTTGTACAGGGAGGGCAATGAGCAGTTCTTC.